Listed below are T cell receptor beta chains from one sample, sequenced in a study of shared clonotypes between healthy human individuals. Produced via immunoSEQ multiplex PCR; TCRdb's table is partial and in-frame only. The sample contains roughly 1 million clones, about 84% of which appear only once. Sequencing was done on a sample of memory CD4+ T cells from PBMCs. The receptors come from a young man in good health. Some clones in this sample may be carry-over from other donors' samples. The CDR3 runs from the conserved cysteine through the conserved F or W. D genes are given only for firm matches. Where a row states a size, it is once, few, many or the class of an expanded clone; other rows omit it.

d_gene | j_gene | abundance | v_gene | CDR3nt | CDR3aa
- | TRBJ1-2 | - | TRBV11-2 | TGTGCCAGCAGCTTAGGGGCCAACTACAACTATGGCTACACCTTC | CASSLGANYNYGYTF
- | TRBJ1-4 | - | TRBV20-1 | TGCAGTGCCCACCGGGGACACCCTTTTTTT | CSAHRGHPFF
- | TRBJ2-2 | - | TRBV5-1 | TGCGCCAGCAGCTTGGCTCCGGGGGTGAACACCGGGGAGCTGTTTTTT | CASSLAPGVNTGELFF
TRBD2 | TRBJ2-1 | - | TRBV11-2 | TGTGCCAGCAACCCCGGGACTAGCAGCGAGCAGTTCTTC | CASNPGTSSEQFF
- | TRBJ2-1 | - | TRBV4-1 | TGCGCCAGCAGCCCCTTAGCCTACAATGAGCAGTTCTTC | CASSPLAYNEQFF
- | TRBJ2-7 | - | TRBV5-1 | TGCGCCAGCAGCTTGGAAGGGAGCTCCTACGAGCAGTACTTC | CASSLEGSSYEQYF
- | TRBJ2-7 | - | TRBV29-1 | TGCAGCGTTGGTTCGGGAAGCTCCTACGAGCAGTACTTC | CSVGSGSSYEQYF
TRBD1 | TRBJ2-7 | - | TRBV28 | TGTGCCAGCAGTACCGGGACAGTAAACGAGCAGTACTTC | CASSTGTVNEQYF
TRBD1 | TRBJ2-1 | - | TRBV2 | TGTGCCAGCAGACCGGGACAGGGGGCGGGTGAGCAGTTCTTC | CASRPGQGAGEQFF
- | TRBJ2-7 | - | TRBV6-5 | TGTGCCAGCAGTACCCGGACAGTCTCCTACGAGCAGTACTTC | CASSTRTVSYEQYF
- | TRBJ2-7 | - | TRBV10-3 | TGTGCCATCAGTGATGCTCAGCGCTACGAGCAGTACTTC | CAISDAQRYEQYF
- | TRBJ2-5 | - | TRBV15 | TGTGCCACCAGCAGAGTTATGAGGGAGACCCAGTACTTC | CATSRVMRETQYF
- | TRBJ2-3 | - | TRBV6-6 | TGTGCCAGCAGATCCGGTTCCCGGGATGATACGCAGTATTTT | CASRSGSRDDTQYF
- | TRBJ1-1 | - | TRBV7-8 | TGTGCCAGCAGCTCGGGAGGTCCGAACACTGAAGCTTTCTTT | CASSSGGPNTEAFF
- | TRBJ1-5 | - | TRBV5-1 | TGCGCCAGCAGCGTAGACAGCCATCAGCCCCAGCATTTT | CASSVDSHQPQHF
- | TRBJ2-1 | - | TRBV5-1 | TGCGCCAGCAGCTTTACCCCTAATAGGGGCGGCTCCTACAATGAGCAGTTCTTC | CASSFTPNRGGSYNEQFF
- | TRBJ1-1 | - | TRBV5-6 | TGTGCCAGCAGCGTGGGCGACAGACTGAACACTGAAGCTTTCTTT | CASSVGDRLNTEAFF
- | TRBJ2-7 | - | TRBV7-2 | TGTGCCAGCAGCTTTGGGGGGCCCGTATACGAGCAGTACTTC | CASSFGGPVYEQYF
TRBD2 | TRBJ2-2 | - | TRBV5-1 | TGCGCCAGCAGCTTGGCTAGCGGTGCGAACACCGGGGAGCTGTTTTTT | CASSLASGANTGELFF
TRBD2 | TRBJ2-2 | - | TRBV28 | TGTGCCAGCAGTTTATGGTCAATAGCGGGAGGTAGGACCGGGGAGCTGTTTTTT | CASSLWSIAGGRTGELFF
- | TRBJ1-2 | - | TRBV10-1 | TGCGCCAGCAGTGATGGCCTGGGGCATGGCTACACCTTC | CASSDGLGHGYTF
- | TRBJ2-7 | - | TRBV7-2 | TGTGCCAGCACCCCAAGGGCCGGGAACTCCTACGAGCAGTACTTC | CASTPRAGNSYEQYF
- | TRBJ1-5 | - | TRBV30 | TGTGCCTGGAGCTACGACCCCAATCAGCCCCAGCATTTT | CAWSYDPNQPQHF
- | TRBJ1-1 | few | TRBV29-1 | TGCAGTGCCCGTGGGGGGAACACTGAAGCTTTCTTT | CSARGGNTEAFF
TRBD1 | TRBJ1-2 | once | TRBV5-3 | TGTGCCAGAAGCCAGGACAGGGGTCGGTACTATGGCTACACCTTC | CARSQDRGRYYGYTF
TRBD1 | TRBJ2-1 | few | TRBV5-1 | TGCGCCAGCAGCTCCGGGACAGCAAACAATGAGCAGTTCTTC | CASSSGTANNEQFF
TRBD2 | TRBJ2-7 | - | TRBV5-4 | TGTGCCAGCAGCTTGGCCGCGGCTAGCGGGAGTAGCGAGCAGTACTTC | CASSLAAASGSSEQYF
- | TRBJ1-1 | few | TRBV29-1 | TGCAGCGTGGGACGGCAAAAAGCTTTCTTT | CSVGRQKAFF
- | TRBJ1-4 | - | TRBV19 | TGTGCCAGTAGTATATCGCATTGGGAAAAACTGTTTTTT | CASSISHWEKLFF
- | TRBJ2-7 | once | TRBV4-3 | TGCGCCAGCAGCCAAGATTTGTCCTCAAATGGGTTATACGAGCAGTACTTC | CASSQDLSSNGLYEQYF
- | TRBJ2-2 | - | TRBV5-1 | TGCGCCAGCAGCTTTTTGGCGGGAAACACCGGGGAGCTGTTTTTT | CASSFLAGNTGELFF
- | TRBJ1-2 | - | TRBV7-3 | TGTGCCAGCAGCTCCAACCGGGACACTAACTATGGCTACACCTTC | CASSSNRDTNYGYTF
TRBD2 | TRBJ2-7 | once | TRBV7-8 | TGTGCCAGCAGAGCTTTTAGGGAGGGCGAGCAGTACTTC | CASRAFREGEQYF
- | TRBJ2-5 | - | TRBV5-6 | TGTGCCAGCAGCTGGCCCGGGGGGACCCAGTACTTC | CASSWPGGTQYF
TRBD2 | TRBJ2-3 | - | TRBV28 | TGTGCCAGCAGTTCCCCTAGGCGGGAGGGCCCTGCTACGCAGTATTTT | CASSSPRREGPATQYF
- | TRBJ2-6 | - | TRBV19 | TGTGCCAGTAGTGGCCGAAGCTCTGGGGCCAACGTCCTGACTTTC | CASSGRSSGANVLTF
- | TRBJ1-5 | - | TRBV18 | TGTGCCAGCTCACCTCAGGGGAGCAATCAGCCCCAGCATTTT | CASSPQGSNQPQHF
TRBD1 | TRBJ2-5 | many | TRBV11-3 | TGTGCCAGCAGCCCAAACAGGGGCGTGGAGACCCAGTACTTC | CASSPNRGVETQYF
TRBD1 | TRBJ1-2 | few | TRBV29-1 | TGCAGCGTTGAAGGGACAGGGGTGACCTATGGCTACACCTTC | CSVEGTGVTYGYTF
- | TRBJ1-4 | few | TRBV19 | TGTGCCAGTAGGAAGTCCGGGACAAATGAAAAACTGTTTTTT | CASRKSGTNEKLFF
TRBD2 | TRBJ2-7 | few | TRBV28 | TGTGCCAGCAGGTTGGGACTAGCGGGAGAAAAGTACTTC | CASRLGLAGEKYF
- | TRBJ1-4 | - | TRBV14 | TGTGCCAGCAGCCAACTAGGGGAAGATGAAAAACTGTTTTTT | CASSQLGEDEKLFF
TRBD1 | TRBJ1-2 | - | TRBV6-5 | TGTGCCAGCAGCCTCGGACAGGGAACTAACTATGGCTACACCTTC | CASSLGQGTNYGYTF
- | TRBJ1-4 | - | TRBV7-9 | TGTGCCAGCAGCTTACGCAGGGGTGTGGAAAAACTGTTTTTT | CASSLRRGVEKLFF
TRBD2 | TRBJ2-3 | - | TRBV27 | TGTGCCAGCACCGTAGCGGGAATGAGCACAGATACGCAGTATTTT | CASTVAGMSTDTQYF
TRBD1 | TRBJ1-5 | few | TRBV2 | TGTGCCAGCAACAGGGGGGTCAATCAGCCCCAGCATTTT | CASNRGVNQPQHF
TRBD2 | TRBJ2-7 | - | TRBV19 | TGTGCCAGTAAAGTGGCTAGCGGGAGCTACGAGCAGTACTTC | CASKVASGSYEQYF